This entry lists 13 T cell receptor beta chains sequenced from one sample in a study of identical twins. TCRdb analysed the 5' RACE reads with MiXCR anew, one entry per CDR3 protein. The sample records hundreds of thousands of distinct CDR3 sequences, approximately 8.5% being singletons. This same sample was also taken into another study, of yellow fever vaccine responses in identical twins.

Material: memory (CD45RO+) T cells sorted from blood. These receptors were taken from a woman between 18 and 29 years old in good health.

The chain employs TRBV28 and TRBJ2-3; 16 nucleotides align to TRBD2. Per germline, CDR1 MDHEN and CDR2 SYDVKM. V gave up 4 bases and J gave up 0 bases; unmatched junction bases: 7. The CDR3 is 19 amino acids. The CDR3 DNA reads TGTGCCAGCAGTTCATACGGGACTAGCGGGGGGGCAAGCACAGATACGCAGTATTTT. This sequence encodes CASSSYGTSGGASTDTQYF.

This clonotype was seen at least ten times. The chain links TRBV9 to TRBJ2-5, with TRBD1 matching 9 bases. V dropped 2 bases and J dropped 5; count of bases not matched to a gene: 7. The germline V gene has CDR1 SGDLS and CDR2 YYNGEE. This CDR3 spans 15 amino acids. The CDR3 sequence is CASSVRTGASETQYF. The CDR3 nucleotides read TGTGCCAGCAGCGTCCGGACAGGGGCATCGGAGACCCAGTACTTC.

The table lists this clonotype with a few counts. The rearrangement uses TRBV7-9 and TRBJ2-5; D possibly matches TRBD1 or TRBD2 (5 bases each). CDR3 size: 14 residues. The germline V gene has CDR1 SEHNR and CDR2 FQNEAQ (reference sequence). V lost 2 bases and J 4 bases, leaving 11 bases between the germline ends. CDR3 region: CASSLSAGGETQYF. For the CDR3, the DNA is TGTGCCAGCAGCTTATCAGCTGGGGGAGAGACCCAGTACTTC.

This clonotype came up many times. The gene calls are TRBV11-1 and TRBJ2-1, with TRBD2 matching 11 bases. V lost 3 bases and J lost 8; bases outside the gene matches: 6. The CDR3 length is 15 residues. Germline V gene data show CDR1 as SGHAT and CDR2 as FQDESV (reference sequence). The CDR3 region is CASSFTSGSSYEQFF. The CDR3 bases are TGTGCCAGCAGCTTTACTAGCGGGAGCAGCTATGAGCAGTTCTTC.

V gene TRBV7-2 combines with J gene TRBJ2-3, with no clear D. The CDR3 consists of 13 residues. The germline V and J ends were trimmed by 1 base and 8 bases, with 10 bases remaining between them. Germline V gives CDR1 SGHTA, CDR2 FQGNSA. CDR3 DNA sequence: TGTGCCAGCAGCTTAGAGTTCTCCAGTACGCAGTATTTT. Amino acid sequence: CASSLEFSSTQYF.

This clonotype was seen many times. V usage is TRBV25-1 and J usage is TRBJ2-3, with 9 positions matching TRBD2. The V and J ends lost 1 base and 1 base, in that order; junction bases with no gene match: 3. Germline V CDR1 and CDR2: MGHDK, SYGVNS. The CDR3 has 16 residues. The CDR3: CASSESKREGTDTQYF. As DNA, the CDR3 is TGTGCCAGCAGTGAATCGAAGCGGGAGGGCACAGATACGCAGTATTTT.

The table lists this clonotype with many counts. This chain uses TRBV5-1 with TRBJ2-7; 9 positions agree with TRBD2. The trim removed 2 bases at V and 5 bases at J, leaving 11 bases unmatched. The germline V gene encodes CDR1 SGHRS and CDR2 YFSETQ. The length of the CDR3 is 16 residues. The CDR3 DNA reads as TGCGCCAGCAGCTTATTGGGACTAGCCACCCGGGACGAGCAGTACTTC. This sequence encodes CASSLLGLATRDEQYF.

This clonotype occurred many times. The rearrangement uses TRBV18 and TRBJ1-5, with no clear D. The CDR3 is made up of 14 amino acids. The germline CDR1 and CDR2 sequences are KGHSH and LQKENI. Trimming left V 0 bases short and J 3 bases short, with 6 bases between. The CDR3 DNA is TGTGCCAGCTCACCACCGATCACCAATCAGCCCCAGCATTTT. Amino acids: CASSPPITNQPQHF.

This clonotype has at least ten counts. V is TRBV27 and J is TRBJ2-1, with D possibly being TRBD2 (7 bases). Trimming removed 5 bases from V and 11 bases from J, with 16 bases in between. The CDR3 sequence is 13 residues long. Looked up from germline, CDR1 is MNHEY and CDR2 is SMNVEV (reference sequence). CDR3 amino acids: CASSTGGLNKQFF. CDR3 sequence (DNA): TGTGCCAGCAGTACCGGGGGGCTTAATAAGCAGTTCTTC.

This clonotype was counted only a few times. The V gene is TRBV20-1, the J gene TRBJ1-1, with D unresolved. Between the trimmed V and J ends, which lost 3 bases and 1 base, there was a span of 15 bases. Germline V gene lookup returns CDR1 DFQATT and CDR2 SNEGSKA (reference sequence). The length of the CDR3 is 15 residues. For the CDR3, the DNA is TGCAGTGCTAGCGACCCGCAACGTCCGAACACTGAAGCTTTCTTT. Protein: CSASDPQRPNTEAFF.

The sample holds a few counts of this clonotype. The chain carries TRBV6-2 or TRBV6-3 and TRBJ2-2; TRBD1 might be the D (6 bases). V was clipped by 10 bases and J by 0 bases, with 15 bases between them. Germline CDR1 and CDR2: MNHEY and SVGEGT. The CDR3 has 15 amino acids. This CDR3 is CATCRDTPNTGELFF. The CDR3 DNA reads TGTGCCACCTGCCGGGACACGCCGAACACCGGGGAGCTGTTTTTT.

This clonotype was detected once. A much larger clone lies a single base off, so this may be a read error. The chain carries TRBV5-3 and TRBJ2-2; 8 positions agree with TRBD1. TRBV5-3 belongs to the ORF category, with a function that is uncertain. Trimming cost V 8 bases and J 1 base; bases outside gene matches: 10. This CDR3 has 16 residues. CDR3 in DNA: TGTGCCAGCGGCCCCAGACAGGGGAGGAACACCGGGGAGCTGTTTTTT. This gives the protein CASGPRQGRNTGELFF.

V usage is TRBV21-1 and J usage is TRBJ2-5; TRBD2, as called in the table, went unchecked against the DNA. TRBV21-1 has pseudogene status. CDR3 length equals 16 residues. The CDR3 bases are TGTGCCAGCAGCAAAGCCACGGAGGGCCGGCAAGAGACCCAGTACTTC. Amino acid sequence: CASSKATEGRQETQYF.